The clone carrying this TCR beta chain was seen many times. Its antigen is undetermined. From 5'RACE with constant-segment primers came TCR alpha and TCR beta cDNA libraries that carried sample barcodes and UMIs. TCRdb reanalysed the 5' RACE reads using MiXCR and keeps one entry per CDR3 protein. Of about 82,000 distinct CDR3 sequences listed, 9.5% to 15% are singletons. The record originates from a study of T-cell memory formation after mild COVID-19. Study outcomes and limitations: Clones which contracted sat mainly in CM and EM if CD4+, and in EMRA if CD8+.

This CDR3 is built from 17 residues. Germline V gene data show CDR1 as SGHDN and CDR2 as FVKESK. Trimming stripped 5 bases from V and 4 bases from J, with 23 bases between. This chain links TRBV14 with TRBJ1-1, with D maybe TRBD1 (6 bases). Input material: PBMCs or a T cell subset sorted from them (not recorded which). The clonotype comes from a young man who had mild COVID-19 (a few samples of this study predate the infection). Cell type and time point are not known. CDR3 DNA: TGTGCCAGCAGCTCTATTTACGAAGGGGGGACGGGCACTGAAGCTTTCTTT. This codes for CASSSIYEGGTGTEAFF.